The present T cell receptor beta chain was sequenced within a study of blood T cell repertoires in COVID-19. Across the study: From the United States, Italy and Spain came samples of acute and convalescent COVID-19. The analysed material was cDNA or gDNA that came from T cells, B-cell-depleted T cells, or PBMCs.

TCRdb keeps only in-frame clones here, not all; method: immunoSEQ multiplex PCR. The data show about 260,000 clones, roughly 87% seen once. What was sequenced was peripheral blood. This TCR was sampled from a human donor in a cohort sampled during active COVID-19.

The CDR3 is CASSLSSGSVGPTYEQYF. The CDR3 bases are TGTGCCAGCAGTTTATCTTCGGGTAGTGTAGGCCCGACCTACGAGCAGTACTTC. V is TRBV27 and J is TRBJ2-7; D gene ambiguous. With 0 bases removed from V and 2 bases from J, the gap between germline ends came to 20 bases. The CDR3 has 18 amino acids. Germline loops: CDR1 MNHEY, CDR2 SMNVEV (reference sequence).